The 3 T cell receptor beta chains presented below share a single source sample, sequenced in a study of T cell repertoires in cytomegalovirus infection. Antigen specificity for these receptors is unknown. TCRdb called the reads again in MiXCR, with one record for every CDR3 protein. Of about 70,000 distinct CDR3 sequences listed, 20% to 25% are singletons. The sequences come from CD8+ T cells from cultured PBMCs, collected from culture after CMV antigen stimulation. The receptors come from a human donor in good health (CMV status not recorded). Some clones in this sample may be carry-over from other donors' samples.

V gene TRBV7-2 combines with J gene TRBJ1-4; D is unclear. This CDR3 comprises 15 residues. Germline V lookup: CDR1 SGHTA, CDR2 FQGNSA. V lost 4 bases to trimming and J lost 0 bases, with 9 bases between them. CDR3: CASSYRHATNEKLFF. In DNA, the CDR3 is TGTGCCAGCAGCTACAGACACGCAACTAATGAAAAACTGTTTTTT.

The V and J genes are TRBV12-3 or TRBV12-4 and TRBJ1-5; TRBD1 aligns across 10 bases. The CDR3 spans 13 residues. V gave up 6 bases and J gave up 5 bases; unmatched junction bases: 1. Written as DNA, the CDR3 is TGTGCCAGCAGGGGACAGGGGCATCAGCCCCAGCATTTT. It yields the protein CASRGQGHQPQHF.

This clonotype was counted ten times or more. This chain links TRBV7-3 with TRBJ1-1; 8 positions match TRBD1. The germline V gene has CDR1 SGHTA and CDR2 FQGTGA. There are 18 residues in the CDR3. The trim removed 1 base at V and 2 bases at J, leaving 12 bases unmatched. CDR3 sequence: CASSLNAGGQVTNTEAFF. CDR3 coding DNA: TGTGCCAGCAGCTTAAACGCGGGGGGACAGGTCACTAACACTGAAGCTTTCTTT.